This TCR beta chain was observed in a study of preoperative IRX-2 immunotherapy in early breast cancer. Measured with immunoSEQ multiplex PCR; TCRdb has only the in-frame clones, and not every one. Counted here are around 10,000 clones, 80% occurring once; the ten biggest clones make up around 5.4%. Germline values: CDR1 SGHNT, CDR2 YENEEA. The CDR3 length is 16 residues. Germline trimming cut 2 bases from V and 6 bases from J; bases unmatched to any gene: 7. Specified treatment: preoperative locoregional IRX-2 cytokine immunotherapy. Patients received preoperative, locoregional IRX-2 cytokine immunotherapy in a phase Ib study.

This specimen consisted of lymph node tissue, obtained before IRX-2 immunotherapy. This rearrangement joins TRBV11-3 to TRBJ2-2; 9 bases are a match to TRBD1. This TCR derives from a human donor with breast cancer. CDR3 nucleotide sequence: TGTGCCAGCAGCTTATTGGGGACAGGGCAGCCCGGGGAGCTGTTTTTT. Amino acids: CASSLLGTGQPGELFF.